This entry is about one T cell receptor beta chain. What it recognizes is unknown. TCRdb used MiXCR to reprocess the reads, holding one entry per CDR3 protein. Of just over 450,000 distinct CDR3 sequences in the sample, 42% were seen once. The CDR3 has 15 residues. CDR1 and CDR2 (germline): SGHTA, FQGNSA. Unmatched junction bases numbered 6, after V lost 5 bases and J lost 6 bases. The sample belongs to a study of T cell repertoires in cytomegalovirus infection. General study points: Cumulative frequency (of public TCR beta family members) identified carriers of CMV plus the relevant HLA.

Sequencing used cultured PBMCs, obtained from culture after CMV antigen stimulation. The chain couples TRBV7-2 to TRBJ2-2, with 10 bases that match TRBD1. The sequence came from a human donor in good health (CMV status not recorded). Some clones in this sample may be carry-over from other donors' samples. Here the CDR3 DNA reads TGTGCCAGCAGCCTCCGACAGGGGGCGGCCGGGGAGCTGTTTTTT. Translating it yields CASSLRQGAAGELFF.